The rows below give T cell receptor beta chains drawn from one sample of a study of blood T cell repertoires in COVID-19. Some clones are missing from TCRdb's copy, which holds only in-frame ones; the method was immunoSEQ multiplex PCR. The profile shows over 200,000 clones, about 90% of them singletons. Source material: PBMCs or T cells enriched from blood (not recorded which). These receptors originate from a human donor in a cohort exposed to, infected with or recovered from COVID-19 (not recorded which). The donor label of this sample is uncertain. Both conserved end residues are part of each CDR3. The order of the fields is J gene, V gene, clone size, CDR3 protein. The size of a clone is reported for some rows only, either as once, few or many, or as a class for expanded clones.

J gene: TRBJ2-5
V gene: TRBV7-2
clone size: NA
CDR3 protein: CASSFGTSGVPSQETQYF

J gene: TRBJ1-2
V gene: TRBV29-1
clone size: NA
CDR3 protein: CSVGQADGYTF

J gene: TRBJ1-3
V gene: TRBV11-2
clone size: NA
CDR3 protein: CASSLPGASGNTIYF

J gene: TRBJ1-2
V gene: TRBV2
clone size: NA
CDR3 protein: CASRTARSWDYGYTF

J gene: TRBJ2-7
V gene: TRBV6-6
clone size: NA
CDR3 protein: CASSYSSGGAGEQYF

J gene: TRBJ2-1
V gene: TRBV18
clone size: NA
CDR3 protein: CASSRGGQNYNEQFF

J gene: TRBJ1-1
V gene: TRBV19
clone size: NA
CDR3 protein: CATRQGNTEAFF

J gene: TRBJ2-7
V gene: TRBV6-5
clone size: NA
CDR3 protein: CASSFGYEQYF

J gene: TRBJ1-4
V gene: TRBV27
clone size: NA
CDR3 protein: CASSDRGSPNEKLFF

J gene: TRBJ1-5
V gene: TRBV12-3/TRBV12-4
clone size: NA
CDR3 protein: CASSTGAIEPQHF

J gene: TRBJ2-7
V gene: TRBV19
clone size: NA
CDR3 protein: CASSRDSYEQYF

J gene: TRBJ2-5
V gene: TRBV19
clone size: NA
CDR3 protein: CASSIQGQETQYF

J gene: TRBJ2-7
V gene: TRBV2
clone size: NA
CDR3 protein: CASSEGAGPYEQYF

J gene: TRBJ1-1
V gene: TRBV19
clone size: once
CDR3 protein: CASSATQGLSNTEAFF

J gene: TRBJ1-1
V gene: TRBV9
clone size: NA
CDR3 protein: CASSSAWETNTEAFF

J gene: TRBJ1-5
V gene: TRBV28
clone size: NA
CDR3 protein: CASSLTGKNNGPQHF

J gene: TRBJ2-7
V gene: TRBV27
clone size: NA
CDR3 protein: CASSLRTGYEQYF

J gene: TRBJ1-2
V gene: TRBV7-8
clone size: NA
CDR3 protein: CASTEIGYGYTF

J gene: TRBJ2-7
V gene: TRBV2
clone size: NA
CDR3 protein: CASASGTGAYEQYF

J gene: TRBJ1-5
V gene: TRBV2
clone size: NA
CDR3 protein: CASSEATGNQPQHF

J gene: TRBJ2-3
V gene: TRBV9
clone size: NA
CDR3 protein: CASSVVFSDTQYF

J gene: TRBJ1-3
V gene: TRBV29-1
clone size: NA
CDR3 protein: CSVAPEGNTIYF

J gene: TRBJ1-1
V gene: TRBV27
clone size: NA
CDR3 protein: CASRIDRATEAFF

J gene: TRBJ2-3
V gene: TRBV7-3
clone size: NA
CDR3 protein: CASSFGSATDTQYF

J gene: TRBJ2-3
V gene: TRBV11-2
clone size: NA
CDR3 protein: CASSFGLAGGRVDTQYF

J gene: TRBJ2-7
V gene: TRBV12-3/TRBV12-4
clone size: few
CDR3 protein: CASSPAYEQYF

J gene: TRBJ2-2
V gene: TRBV19
clone size: NA
CDR3 protein: CASSIPTGELFF

J gene: TRBJ2-3
V gene: TRBV3-1/TRBV3-2
clone size: NA
CDR3 protein: CASSRQVAGDSTDTQYF

J gene: TRBJ1-6
V gene: TRBV5-3
clone size: NA
CDR3 protein: CARSLWVRDRVLYSPLHF

J gene: TRBJ1-2
V gene: TRBV28
clone size: NA
CDR3 protein: CASSPFDRVANYGYTF

J gene: TRBJ1-1
V gene: TRBV19
clone size: NA
CDR3 protein: CASREDFEAFF

J gene: TRBJ1-2
V gene: TRBV3-1/TRBV3-2
clone size: once
CDR3 protein: CASRGRTLFDYTF

J gene: TRBJ1-2
V gene: TRBV9
clone size: NA
CDR3 protein: CASSVSRDRRYGYTF

J gene: TRBJ1-2
V gene: TRBV12-3/TRBV12-4
clone size: NA
CDR3 protein: CASSAGGNYGYTF

J gene: TRBJ2-1
V gene: TRBV18
clone size: NA
CDR3 protein: CASSPRYRGADEQFF

J gene: TRBJ1-1
V gene: TRBV18
clone size: NA
CDR3 protein: CASSLSENTEAFF

J gene: TRBJ2-7
V gene: TRBV19
clone size: NA
CDR3 protein: CASSRTGGRYEQYF

J gene: TRBJ2-7
V gene: TRBV7-2
clone size: NA
CDR3 protein: CASSPGGTGGYEQYF

J gene: TRBJ1-3
V gene: TRBV6-2/TRBV6-3
clone size: NA
CDR3 protein: CASRPRQGQRRNTIYF

J gene: TRBJ1-5
V gene: TRBV27
clone size: NA
CDR3 protein: CASSHRDRVQHF

J gene: TRBJ1-5
V gene: TRBV6-1
clone size: NA
CDR3 protein: CASSEETGYSNQPQHF

J gene: TRBJ2-3
V gene: TRBV2
clone size: NA
CDR3 protein: CASRARTGGGSDTQYF

J gene: TRBJ1-2
V gene: TRBV5-4
clone size: NA
CDR3 protein: CASSDSKYGYTF

J gene: TRBJ2-7
V gene: TRBV11-2
clone size: NA
CDR3 protein: CASSSDRGSYEQYF

J gene: TRBJ1-1
V gene: TRBV30
clone size: NA
CDR3 protein: CAWARVNTEAFF

J gene: TRBJ2-1
V gene: TRBV27
clone size: NA
CDR3 protein: CASSLGTSYNEQFF

J gene: TRBJ2-5
V gene: TRBV28
clone size: NA
CDR3 protein: CASSLPGEETQYF

J gene: TRBJ2-7
V gene: TRBV5-4
clone size: NA
CDR3 protein: CASSPGTEPYEQYF

J gene: TRBJ2-2
V gene: TRBV19
clone size: once
CDR3 protein: CASSIIWDSHTGELFF

J gene: TRBJ2-3
V gene: TRBV11-2
clone size: NA
CDR3 protein: CASSSLQTSGVRDTQYF

J gene: TRBJ1-3
V gene: TRBV30
clone size: NA
CDR3 protein: CAWRRAGNGNTIYF

J gene: TRBJ2-5
V gene: TRBV7-9
clone size: NA
CDR3 protein: CASRSEEVRGPGGTQYF

J gene: TRBJ2-2
V gene: TRBV5-1
clone size: NA
CDR3 protein: CASSLVEATGELFF